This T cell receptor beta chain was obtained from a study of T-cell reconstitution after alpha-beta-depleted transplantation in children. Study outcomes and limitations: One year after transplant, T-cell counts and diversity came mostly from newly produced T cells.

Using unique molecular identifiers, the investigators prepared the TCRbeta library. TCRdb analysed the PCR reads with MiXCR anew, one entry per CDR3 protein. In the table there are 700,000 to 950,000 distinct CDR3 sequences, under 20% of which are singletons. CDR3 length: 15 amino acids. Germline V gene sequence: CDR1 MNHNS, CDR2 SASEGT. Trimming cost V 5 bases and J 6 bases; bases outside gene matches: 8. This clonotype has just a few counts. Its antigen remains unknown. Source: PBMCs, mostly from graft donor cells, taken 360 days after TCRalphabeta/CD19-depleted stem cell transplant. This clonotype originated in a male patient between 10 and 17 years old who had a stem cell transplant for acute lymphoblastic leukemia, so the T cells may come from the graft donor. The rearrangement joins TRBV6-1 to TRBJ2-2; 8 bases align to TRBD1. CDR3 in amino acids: CASSLNQGAAGELFF. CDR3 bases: TGTGCCAGCAGTCTAAATCAGGGGGCGGCCGGGGAGCTGTTTTTT.